The text below deals with one T cell receptor beta chain. Its matching antigen is unknown. The sample comes from a study of Ad26.COV2.S vaccination and SARS-CoV-2 variants. The overall study: Intramuscularly, Ad26.COV2.S was given either once or twice, 56 days apart. Overall study results and limits: With respect to non-spike TCR breadth, vaccine and placebo recipients were similar. Using TCR breadth and depth analyses may have led to underestimated total T cell responses.

Measured with immunoSEQ multiplex PCR; TCRdb has only the in-frame clones, and not every one. The sample contains some 390,000 clones, approximately 91% of which appear only once. Stated treatment: 19 received Ad26.COV2.S at low or high dose, single or two shots; several received placebo; per-sample allocation not given. The investigators took samples on day 63 after the first vaccine or placebo injection. Donor was an adult aged 18-55 years in Boston. Unmatched junction bases numbered 7, after V lost 2 bases and J lost 0 bases. Germline-derived CDR1 and CDR2 are KGHDR and SFDVKD. The CDR3 sequence is 19 residues long.

The sequences come from peripheral blood, collected in a trial of Ad26.COV2.S vaccine versus placebo. This TCR was sampled from a person aged 18-65 years who received the Ad26.COV2.S COVID-19 vaccine or a placebo. This chain joins TRBV24-1 and TRBJ2-1, with TRBD1 matching over 12 bases. This chain's CDR3 is CATSDSGTGGLSSYNEQFF. For the CDR3, the DNA is TGTGCCACCAGTGATTCTGGGACAGGGGGCTTGAGCTCCTACAATGAGCAGTTCTTC.